This T cell receptor (beta chain) was sequenced during a study of T cells after yellow fever vaccination (dated by TCRdb to the late 2010s). Broadly, across the study: The SMART-Seq v4 Ultra Low Input RNA kit was used to prepare libraries from fractions with low cell numbers. Two healthy male donors, one aged 18 to 30 and one aged 30 to 40 years, were included in the cohort. To follow T-cell clones before and after primary and booster YFV17D yellow fever vaccination, bulk TCR alpha and beta repertoires were sequenced over time. Blood samples were taken at several timepoints before and after primary and secondary immunization, and bulk PBMC replicates and cell subsets were isolated. On the study overall, not on this receptor specifically: Because only a couple of donors were included in the study, the extent to which the findings can be generalized is limited. A small share of clonotypes was detected in both CD4 and CD8 compartments, with the overlap likely arising from convergent recombination. Most clones expanded after primary vaccination (almost 97% of CD4 and roughly 91% of CD8) were re-detected after the booster, suggesting that broad memory maintenance occurred. Compared with the primary T-cell response, the secondary T-cell response was weaker but faster, peaking on day 5 rather than day 15. Computational filtering was required because FACS-sorted repertoires could contain abundant contaminating clonotypes from the bulk population.

As to this clonotype: Its antigen remains unidentified. The sample holds no much larger clone one base away, and base qualities are not on file.

This specimen's treatment or condition label, per the study, means: live attenuated yellow fever vaccine strain. Two biological replicates of bulk PBMCs were collected at each blood-draw timepoint. A standard Ficoll-Paque protocol was used to isolate PBMCs from peripheral blood. RNA was extracted with TriZol from bulk PBMCs, CD4 and CD8 fractions, and dextramer-positive and dextramer-negative fractions. The germline V gene (reference sequence) provides CDR1 DFQATT and CDR2 SNEGSKA. Unmatched junction bases come to 9, with V trimmed by 5 bases and J by 2 bases. Counted from cysteine to phenylalanine, this CDR3 has 15 amino acids. Just CDR3 DNA is preserved here, 45 bases in frame from base 1. TCR cDNA was synthesized by 5'RACE template switching, through which a universal primer site and unique molecular identifiers were introduced. cDNA synthesis was primed from both the TCR alpha and TCR beta constant segments. Two PCR steps were used to amplify libraries, with sample barcodes and sequencing adapters being added in the second step. Sequencing of libraries was done on Illumina HiSeq 2500 (2x100 bp) or NovaSeq (2x150 bp). The study's processing was this. Reads were demultiplexed and collapsed into UMI consensus sequences with MIGEC, and V(D)J alignment was performed with MiXCR. Using edgeR on replicate PBMC samples, clonotypes were called vaccine-responding if FDR was below 0.01 and the log2 fold change was above 5 up to day 15. Bulk clonotypes were assigned CD4 or CD8 identity according to which sequenced CD4 or CD8 repertoire held them at higher abundance. TCRdb cleaned the public reads at Q25 with fastp, built clones with MiXCR and kept in-frame beta chains. Every distinct CDR3 protein forms one entry, paired with its most common genes and DNA. For this entry, the V and J calls and clone size follow TCRdb and not the study's own pipeline. This sample holds about 500,000 distinct CDR3 sequences; around a sixth were observed only once. The ten largest clones take up roughly 17% of the sample.

Recombination joined TRBV20-1 with TRBJ2-5; 9 nucleotides in the junction match TRBD2. Sample: PBMCs, taken 5 days after the first yellow fever vaccination. This sequence originates from a man aged 18 to 29 who received the YFV17D yellow fever vaccine. The DNA sequence reads TGCAGTGCTCAGATTAGCGGGGGTAGGCAAGAGACCCAGTACTTC. It translates to CSAQISGGRQETQYF.